This TCR beta chain comes out of a study of blood T cell repertoires in COVID-19. Looking at the study overall: From the United States, Italy and Spain came samples of acute and convalescent COVID-19. From T cells, B-cell-depleted T cells, or PBMCs came the material, which was cDNA or gDNA.

This clone was seen only a few times. Source study methods: Reference gene primer amplification gave estimated nucleated cell counts. Here immunoSEQ multiplex PCR was the method, and the copy in TCRdb shows in-frame clones only, minus some. The DNA was the basis for D and trimming; V, J and clone size are from that table. The table includes under 300,000 clones, 65% to 90% detected once. Germline assignment: CDR1 MDHEN and CDR2 SYDVKM. V lost 5 bases, J lost 3 bases, and 6 bases stayed unmatched. The CDR3 has 15 amino acids. The chain couples TRBV28 to TRBJ1-1, with TRBD1 matching 10 bases. Sequenced sample: peripheral blood. The clonotype was recovered from a woman over 75 with active or convalescent COVID-19. In DNA, the CDR3 is TGTGCCAGCAGTCCGAGGGACAGGGGATACACTGAAGCTTTCTTT. Translating it yields CASSPRDRGYTEAFF. The variable domain in full, with the rest retrieved from reference TRBV28 and TRBJ1-1, is DVKVTQSSRYLVKRTGEKVFLECVQDMDHENMFWYRQDPGLGLRLIYFSYDVKMKEKGDIPEGYSVSREKKERFSLILESASTNQTSMYLCASSPRDRGYTEAFFGQGTRLTVV.